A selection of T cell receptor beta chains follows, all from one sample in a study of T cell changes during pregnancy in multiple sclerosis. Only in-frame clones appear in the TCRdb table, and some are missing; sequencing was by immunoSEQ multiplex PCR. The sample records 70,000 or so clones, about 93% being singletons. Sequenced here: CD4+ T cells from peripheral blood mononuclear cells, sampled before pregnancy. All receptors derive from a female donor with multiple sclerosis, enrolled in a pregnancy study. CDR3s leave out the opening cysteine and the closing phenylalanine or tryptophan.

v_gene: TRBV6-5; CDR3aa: ASSLSPGHPNYGYT
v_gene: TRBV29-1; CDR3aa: STLRGGSGMLDEQF
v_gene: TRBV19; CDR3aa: APKKVGQISNQPQH
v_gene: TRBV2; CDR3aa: ASSDQLAGNYNEQF
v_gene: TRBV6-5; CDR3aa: ASSDVGFGGELF
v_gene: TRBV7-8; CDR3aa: ASSPRADRTYGYT
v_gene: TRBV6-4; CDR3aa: ASSDWVRGGRTEAF
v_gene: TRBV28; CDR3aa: ASSPSGLAGVISYNEQF
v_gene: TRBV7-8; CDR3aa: ASSPRQGGNYGYT
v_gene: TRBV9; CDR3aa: ASSGGTGGTGELF
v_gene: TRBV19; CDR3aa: ASSAGTVNSPLH
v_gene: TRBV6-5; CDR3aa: ASSYSTAGGQETQY
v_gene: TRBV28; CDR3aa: ALTDPKTSTDTQY
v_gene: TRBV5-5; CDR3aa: ASSLVLAGGKIEQY
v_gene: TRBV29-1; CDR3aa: SVEQRGQGGGYT
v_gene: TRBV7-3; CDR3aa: ASSLGTSGSNEQF
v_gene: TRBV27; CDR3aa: ASSRMTSGGAYEQY
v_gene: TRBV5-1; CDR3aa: ASSLDPAGVGNTIY
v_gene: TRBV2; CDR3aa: ASPLIGGQGASNEKLF
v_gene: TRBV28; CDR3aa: ASRMGGTSYEQY
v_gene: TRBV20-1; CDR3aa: SARTADTQY
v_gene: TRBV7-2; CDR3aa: ASRITLTGELF
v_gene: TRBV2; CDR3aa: ASSTTGVGGYT
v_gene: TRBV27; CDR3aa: ASSLRGGAYEQY
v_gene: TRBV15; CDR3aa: ATSRDVGGYGYT
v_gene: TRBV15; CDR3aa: ATSPTSGGPSSYEQY
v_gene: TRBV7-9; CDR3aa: ASSGQTRTRPTYEQY
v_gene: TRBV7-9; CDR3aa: ASSFTSGGEETQY
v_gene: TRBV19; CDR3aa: ASSIWSSGLRSGTGELF
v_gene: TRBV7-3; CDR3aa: ASSPFGTNLYNEQF
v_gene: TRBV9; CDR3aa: ASSVETGFRQY
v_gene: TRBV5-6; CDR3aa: ASSLEAGQGGSPLH
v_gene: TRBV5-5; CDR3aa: ASSLWGGRGTEAF
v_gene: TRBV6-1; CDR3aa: ASRMPGGNQPQH
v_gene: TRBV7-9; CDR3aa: ASSSQGEGSNEKLF
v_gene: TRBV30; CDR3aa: AWRWRATGSPLH